Each of the 6 T cell receptor beta chains below was sequenced from the same sample in a study of siplizumab effects on memory and regulatory T cells. The method was immunoSEQ multiplex PCR; TCRdb's version includes in-frame clones alone and lacks a portion of them. The repertoire holds some 80,000 clones, 85% to 95% seen once, with roughly 20% in the top ten. The sequenced material came from CD8+ T cells sorted from blood. These receptors originate from a human donor in good health.

CDR3 in DNA: TGTGCCAGCAGTTTGACAGAGGAAGACTATGGCTACACCTTC. The encoded protein is CASSLTEEDYGYTF. The V call is TRBV27, the J call TRBJ1-2; the D gene is possibly TRBD1 (5 bases). The germline V gene has CDR1 MNHEY and CDR2 SMNVEV (reference sequence). The CDR3 sequence is 14 residues long. V lost 3 bases and J lost 3, with 11 bases in between.

The V and J genes are TRBV4-1 and TRBJ1-1, with 8 bases fitting TRBD1. The CDR3 is 15 residues long. Trimming cost V 6 bases and J 7 bases; bases outside gene matches: 13. Germline V gene lookup returns CDR1 MGHRA and CDR2 YSYEKL. CDR3 nucleotide sequence: TGCGCCAGCAGAGTAAGGGGGTCAGGGGGCTTTGAAGCTTTCTTT. Amino acid sequence: CASRVRGSGGFEAFF.

This chain joins TRBV29-1 and TRBJ2-5; 11 bases are a match to TRBD2. The CDR3 spans 15 residues. The germline V gene has CDR1 SQVTM and CDR2 ANQGSEA. V trimming: 3 bases; J trimming: 0 bases; junction bases outside the gene matches: 3. Here the CDR3 DNA reads TGCAGCGTTGAGGGACTAGCGGCCGACCAAGAGACCCAGTACTTC. The encoded protein is CSVEGLAADQETQYF.

This clone was recorded a few times. The chain uses TRBV30 and TRBJ1-5; D is possibly TRBD1 (5 bases). Trimming stripped 5 bases from V and 0 bases from J, with 17 bases between. Germline V gene sequence: CDR1 GTSNPN, CDR2 SVGIG (reference sequence). CDR3 size: 16 residues. The CDR3 region is CAWSEGGDYSNQPQHF. The CDR3, as DNA: TGTGCCTGGTCCGAAGGAGGGGATTATAGCAATCAGCCCCAGCATTTT.

This clone was seen just once. This chain uses TRBV29-1 with TRBJ2-5; 7 nucleotides match TRBD2. Per the germline V gene, CDR1 is SQVTM and CDR2 is ANQGSEA. The V gene end was trimmed by 5 bases and the J gene end by 1 base; junction bases not matched to a gene: 13. The CDR3 has 16 residues. The CDR3 here is CSVCSLGEGLQETQYF. The CDR3 DNA follows: TGCAGCGTTTGCAGCTTGGGGGAGGGCCTCCAAGAGACCCAGTACTTC.

The chain has TRBV5-6 and TRBJ2-3; TRBD1 might be the D (6 bases). The CDR3 extends over 18 amino acids. The germline gives CDR1 SGHDT, CDR2 YYEEEE. V was shortened by 1 base and J by 1 base, with 19 bases between the two germline ends. CDR3 coding DNA: TGTGCCAGCAGCTTGATTCGGCAACAGGGAAGTGGCACAGATACGCAGTATTTT. Translation: CASSLIRQQGSGTDTQYF.